This T cell receptor (beta chain) emerged from a study of CD8+ T cells in alopecia areata. Study overall: At a dose of 5 to 10 mg twice daily, oral tofacitinib was given to treated patients.

This clone appeared a single time. Its antigen is unidentified. After isolation, RNA underwent reverse transcription to generate cDNA as the sequencing template. Profiled with immunoSEQ multiplex PCR; TCRdb holds only in-frame clones, not every one. The data show some 170,000 clones, over 55% seen once. The CDR3 length is 18 residues. Germline V gene data show CDR1 as SGHRS and CDR2 as YFSETQ. J gave up 5 bases and V 6 bases, and 20 bases lay outside the gene matches. General study findings and limits: Lesional scalp displayed greater clonality than normal scalp, most notably in alopecia totalis/universalis.

Peripheral blood and lesional scalp punch biopsies came from alopecia areata patients. This receptor was obtained from a human donor with alopecia areata. Source: CD4+ T cells sorted from blood, taken at week 0. The V gene is TRBV5-1, the J gene TRBJ2-5, with 9 bases matching TRBD1. CDR3 bases: TGCGCCAGCACGCCCCTAGGGACAGGGTATTTTGGGACGGAGACCCAGTACTTC. This encodes CASTPLGTGYFGTETQYF. Drawing the rest from reference TRBV5-1 and TRBJ2-5, the complete variable domain is KAGVTQTPRYLIKTRGQQVTLSCSPISGHRSVSWYQQTPGQGLQFLFEYFSETQRNKGNFPGRFSGRQFSNSRSEMNVSTLELGDSALYLCASTPLGTGYFGTETQYFGPGTRLLVL.